The present entry profiles one T cell receptor (beta chain) with its context. The data belong to a study of control samples from healthy donors and cancer patients. Clones were read by immunoSEQ multiplex PCR, and TCRdb kept only the in-frame ones, dropping some. The sample lists 100,000 to 150,000 clones, over 75% occurring once. The junction had 10 bases not matched to a gene; V was cut back by 3 bases and J by 11 bases. Germline CDR1 reads DFQATT; CDR2 reads SNEGSKA (reference sequence). The CDR3 runs to 14 residues. The chain is built from TRBV20-1 and TRBJ1-5, with TRBD1 matching over 10 bases. The sequencing input was blood. The clonotype comes from a man aged 60 to 75 in good health. CDR3 nucleotide sequence: TGCAGTGCTAGTACCGGGACAGGGGTTATGTCCCAGCATTTT. Protein product: CSASTGTGVMSQHF.